This record looks at one T cell receptor beta chain sequence and its context. Its antigen is not known. This sample was taken from a study of Ad26.COV2.S vaccination and SARS-CoV-2 variants. Whole-study findings and limits: Vaccinated and placebo-treated recipients had similar non-spike TCR breadth. Reports say spike-specific CD8+ and CD4+ T cell responses covered substantial breadth after vaccination. Responses of T cells in total may have been underestimated by the TCR breadth and depth analyses. Vaccine recipients had higher spike-specific TCR breadth than placebo recipients.

The repertoire was sequenced with immunoSEQ multiplex PCR; TCRdb's copy has only in-frame clones and lacks some. Of nearly 95,000 clones in the sample, about four fifths were seen once. Germline CDR1 MDHEN, CDR2 SYDVKM. The V and J ends lost 7 bases and 3 bases respectively, with 16 bases between them. The CDR3 loop spans 14 amino acids. The sequence was collected from a human donor who had recovered from COVID-19. The chain recombines TRBV28 with TRBJ2-7; perhaps D is TRBD1 or TRBD2 (6 bases each). The material was peripheral blood, obtained after recovery from COVID-19. CDR3 amino acids: CASTTMGGSYEQYF. CDR3 nucleotides: TGTGCCAGCACCACAATGGGGGGCAGCTACGAGCAGTACTTC.